The 24 T cell receptor beta chains reported below all come from one sample, sequenced in a study of patients and donors after allogeneic stem cell transplantation. MiXCR was run by TCRdb on the RT-PCR reads, yielding one entry per CDR3 protein. The sample consists of approximately 160,000 distinct CDR3 sequences, more than 20% of them appearing once. The sequenced sample was blood, either unsorted or a sorted T cell fraction (not recorded which). The receptors stem from a human donor who was either an allogeneic HSCT recipient or a stem cell or donor lymphocyte infusion donor (not recorded which). It is not recorded whose cells these are; they may come from a transplant donor.

This chain uses TRBV12-3 or TRBV12-4 with TRBJ1-3; no firm D call. V shed 6 bases and J shed 3 bases, with 15 bases lying between them. The CDR3 contains 15 residues. For the CDR3, the DNA is TGTGCCAGCAGCCTCCTTGGGATCTTTGGAAACACCATATATTTT. Amino acids: CASSLLGIFGNTIYF.

In its sample, this clonotype was seen a few times. The chain carries TRBV20-1 and TRBJ1-4; TRBD1 matches at 10 bases. The V gene's germline CDR1 is DFQATT and CDR2 SNEGSKA (reference sequence). With V trimmed by 6 bases and J by 6 bases, 10 bases remained unmatched. This CDR3 region has 15 residues. The CDR3 is CSAPKGQGVYEKLFF. The CDR3, as DNA: TGCAGTGCGCCGAAAGGACAGGGGGTTTATGAAAAACTGTTTTTT.

This clonotype was seen many times. This sequence joins TRBV3-1 and TRBJ1-4, with D perhaps TRBD1 (5 bases). Germline V gene sequence: CDR1 LGHDT, CDR2 YNNKEL (reference sequence). V dropped 0 bases and J dropped 8 bases, with 13 bases sitting between them. This CDR3 is 15 amino acids long. The CDR3 loop is CASSQDPGTAEKLFF. The CDR3 DNA sequence: TGTGCCAGCAGCCAAGATCCGGGGACGGCGGAAAAACTGTTTTTT.

This sequence joins TRBV20-1 and TRBJ2-2; D unclear. V was shortened by 0 bases and J by 11 bases, with 7 bases between the two germline ends. The germline CDR1 and CDR2 sequences are DFQATT and SNEGSKA (reference sequence). The CDR3 covers 11 residues. The CDR3 nucleotides are TGCAGTGCTAGAGACGCGCACGAGCTGTTTTTT. Translation gives CSARDAHELFF.

There are a few counts of this clonotype. The CDR3 sequence is CASSLMGDTEQFF. CDR3 coding DNA: TGCGCCAGCAGCTTAATGGGGGATACTGAGCAGTTCTTC. The chain employs TRBV5-1 and TRBJ2-1; tentatively, D is TRBD1 or TRBD2 (5 bases each). Trimming removed 2 bases from V and 9 bases from J, with 12 bases in between. The CDR3 covers 13 residues. Germline V lookup: CDR1 SGHRS, CDR2 YFSETQ. Looking up the rest from reference TRBV5-1 and TRBJ2-1 gives the full variable domain: KAGVTQTPRYLIKTRGQQVTLSCSPISGHRSVSWYQQTPGQGLQFLFEYFSETQRNKGNFPGRFSGRQFSNSRSEMNVSTLELGDSALYLCASSLMGDTEQFFGPGTRLTVL.

This clonotype was seen at least ten times. The V call is TRBV7-9, the J call TRBJ1-1; D is perhaps TRBD1 (6 bases). CDR3 length equals 15 residues. The V gene lost 3 bases and the J gene lost 0 bases, with 11 bases spanning the gap. Per germline, CDR1 SEHNR and CDR2 FQNEAQ (reference sequence). CDR3 sequence: CASSFGGRLNTEAFF. CDR3 bases: TGTGCCAGCAGCTTTGGGGGGCGACTGAACACTGAAGCTTTCTTT.

This clonotype has a handful of counts. This chain links TRBV7-2 with TRBJ2-3, with D possibly TRBD2 on 6 matching bases. The CDR3 is 16 residues long. CDR1 SGHTA and CDR2 FQGNSA come from the germline V gene. V was shortened by 5 bases and J by 2 bases, with 17 bases between the two germline ends. CDR3 DNA: TGTGCCAGCAGCCCGCGGAAAGCGGGTAACACAGATACGCAGTATTTT. Protein product: CASSPRKAGNTDTQYF. Filled out from reference TRBV7-2 and TRBJ2-3, the complete variable domain reads GAGVSQSPSNKVTEKGKDVELRCDPISGHTALYWYRQSLGQGLEFLIYFQGNSAPDKSGLPSDRFSAERTGGSVSTLTIQRTQQEDSAVYLCASSPRKAGNTDTQYFGPGTRLTVL.

Only a few counts were recorded for this clonotype. CDR3 residues: CASSLFGQGGTSRNTEAFF. In nucleotides, the CDR3 is TGTGCCAGCAGCTTATTCGGACAGGGGGGCACTAGTAGAAACACTGAAGCTTTCTTT. The chain joins TRBV7-3 to TRBJ1-1; 10 positions agree with TRBD1. This CDR3 spans 19 amino acids. Looked up from germline, CDR1 is SGHTA and CDR2 is FQGTGA. The junction had 14 bases not matched to a gene; V was cut back by 2 bases and J by 2 bases.

This clonotype came up a few times. V is TRBV20-1 and J is TRBJ1-4; 9 bases line up with TRBD1. The CDR3 covers 14 residues. Germline CDR1 reads DFQATT; CDR2 reads SNEGSKA (reference sequence). With 6 bases clipped from V and 8 bases from J, the junction kept 10 bases outside the gene matches. The CDR3, as DNA: TGCAGTGCGCCCGGGACAGGGCTTCAGGAAAAACTGTTTTTT. It is translated as CSAPGTGLQEKLFF.

This clonotype showed up just a few times. The gene calls are TRBV20-1 and TRBJ2-7; D perhaps matches TRBD1 (5 bases). V lost 3 bases, J lost 1 base, and 13 bases lay in between. Germline CDR1 reads DFQATT; CDR2 reads SNEGSKA (reference sequence). The CDR3 loop spans 14 amino acids. The CDR3 here is CSASRAGKSYEQYF. The CDR3 DNA is TGCAGTGCTAGTCGGGCAGGGAAATCCTACGAGCAGTACTTC.

The gene calls are TRBV27 and TRBJ1-1; weak D call: TRBD1 (5 bases). Germline V gene lookup returns CDR1 MNHEY and CDR2 SMNVEV (reference sequence). There are 16 residues in the CDR3. V was clipped by 6 bases and J by 1 base, with 18 bases between them. CDR3 bases: TGTGCCAGCAGCTATTCTCTCACAGGTGGGAACACTGAAGCTTTCTTT. It codes for CASSYSLTGGNTEAFF.

The J gene is TRBJ2-1, the V gene TRBV6-6; 13 bases agree with TRBD2. The CDR3 runs to 16 residues. The germline gives CDR1 MNHNY, CDR2 SVGAGI (reference sequence). V was clipped by 5 bases and J by 6 bases; unmatched bases: 7. The CDR3 region is CASSHTGTSGTNEQFF. CDR3 sequence (DNA): TGTGCCAGCAGTCACACCGGGACTAGCGGGACCAATGAGCAGTTCTTC.

This clonotype has only a few counts. The chain uses TRBV24-1 and TRBJ1-5; tentative D call: TRBD1 (5 bases). Germline V lookup: CDR1 KGHDR, CDR2 SFDVKD. The CDR3 length is 13 residues. Between the trimmed V and J ends, which lost 5 bases and 1 base, there was a span of 5 bases. The CDR3 region has the DNA TGTGCCACCAGTGCAGGGAGCAATCAGCCCCAGCATTTT. Amino acid sequence: CATSAGSNQPQHF.

The chain couples TRBV3-1 to TRBJ2-5, with no clear D. The CDR3 extends over 16 amino acids. V was shortened by 1 base and J by 3 bases, with 15 bases between the two germline ends. Germline CDR1 is LGHDT and CDR2 is YNNKEL (reference sequence). The CDR3 region is CASSQAVPGEKETQYF. The CDR3 region has the DNA TGTGCCAGCAGCCAAGCAGTCCCAGGAGAGAAAGAGACCCAGTACTTC.

In this sample, this clonotype turned up many times. The chain couples TRBV7-6 to TRBJ1-2, with 8 nucleotides matching TRBD1. The ends lost 5 bases at V and 4 bases at J; junction bases unmatched: 3. The CDR3 contains 13 residues. Germline CDR1 reads SGHVS; CDR2 reads FNYEAQ. This chain's CDR3 is CASSEQGGYGYTF. Here the CDR3 DNA reads TGTGCCAGCAGCGAACAGGGGGGCTATGGCTACACCTTC. The full variable domain, its missing parts supplied by reference TRBV7-6 and TRBJ1-2, is GAGVSQSPRYKVTKRGQDVALRCDPISGHVSLYWYRQALGQGPEFLTYFNYEAQQDKSGLPNDRFSAERPEGSISTLTIQRTEQRDSAMYRCASSEQGGYGYTFGSGTRLTVV.

In its sample, this clonotype was seen many times. This chain joins TRBV9 and TRBJ1-2; D is unresolved. V lost 0 bases and J 0 bases, leaving 9 bases between the germline ends. The CDR3 is 15 amino acids. Per germline, CDR1 SGDLS and CDR2 YYNGEE. The CDR3 is CASSVDPVPNYGYTF. CDR3 nucleotide sequence: TGTGCCAGCAGCGTAGATCCAGTACCTAACTATGGCTACACCTTC.

This chain connects TRBV24-1 to TRBJ1-5; no firm D call. Between the trimmed V and J ends, which lost 4 bases and 0 bases, there was a span of 3 bases. Germline CDR1 and CDR2: KGHDR and SFDVKD. The CDR3 loop spans 13 amino acids. CDR3 sequence (DNA): TGTGCCACCAGTGAAGGTAGCAATCAGCCCCAGCATTTT. Protein sequence: CATSEGSNQPQHF.

This clonotype was observed a handful of times. The chain carries TRBV5-1 and TRBJ2-7; D may be TRBD1 or TRBD2 (5 bases each). CDR1 is SGHRS and CDR2 is YFSETQ in the germline V gene. The ends were cut back, 0 bases at V and 0 bases at J, with 13 bases in the middle. This CDR3 has 16 amino acids. CDR3 sequence (DNA): TGCGCCAGCAGCTTGGGGGGACCCCAATTCTCCTACGAGCAGTACTTC. As protein: CASSLGGPQFSYEQYF. The variable domain in full, with the rest retrieved from reference TRBV5-1 and TRBJ2-7, is KAGVTQTPRYLIKTRGQQVTLSCSPISGHRSVSWYQQTPGQGLQFLFEYFSETQRNKGNFPGRFSGRQFSNSRSEMNVSTLELGDSALYLCASSLGGPQFSYEQYFGPGTRLTVT.

This clonotype was found a few times. The rearrangement uses TRBV29-1 and TRBJ1-1; D uncertain. Germline V gives CDR1 SQVTM, CDR2 ANQGSEA. The CDR3 is 13 residues long. V lost 0 bases, J lost 0 bases, and 5 bases lay in between. The CDR3: CSVEEGVNTEAFF. The CDR3, as DNA: TGCAGCGTTGAAGAGGGCGTGAACACTGAAGCTTTCTTT.

This clonotype has just a few counts. This chain joins TRBV5-6 and TRBJ1-1; 9 nucleotides match TRBD1. Trimming at V came to 4 bases and at J to 2 bases, leaving 9 bases not matched to a gene. This CDR3 region has 16 residues. Germline V CDR1 and CDR2: SGHDT, YYEEEE. CDR3 DNA sequence: TGTGCCAGCAGCCTGGGACAGGGCGTAAGAAACACTGAAGCTTTCTTT. Translated: CASSLGQGVRNTEAFF.

The rearrangement uses TRBV24-1 and TRBJ2-1; D not resolved. Germline assignment: CDR1 KGHDR and CDR2 SFDVKD. This CDR3 is 11 amino acids long. V was trimmed by 9 bases and J by 4 bases, leaving 6 bases between them. CDR3 nucleotide sequence: TGTGCCACCGAGGATTACAATGAGCAGTTCTTC. Protein sequence: CATEDYNEQFF.

This clonotype was counted between two and nine times. This sequence joins TRBV4-2 and TRBJ1-1; D gene unclear. Germline values: CDR1 LGHNA, CDR2 YNFKEQ. V was shortened by 1 base and J by 4 bases, with 13 bases between the two germline ends. This CDR3 is built from 15 residues. The CDR3 region has the DNA TGTGCCAGCAGCCAAGTCTGGGAAAGTGGCACTGAAGCTTTCTTT. Residues: CASSQVWESGTEAFF.

CDR3 protein: CASSPRGGGRDSGNTIYF. CDR3 DNA sequence: TGTGCCAGCTCACCCCGAGGAGGGGGCCGGGATTCTGGAAACACCATATATTTT. The chain is built from TRBV18 and TRBJ1-3; 7 bases are a match to TRBD1. J gave up 1 base and V 3 bases, and 12 bases lay outside the gene matches. The germline V gene has CDR1 KGHSH and CDR2 LQKENI. This CDR3 has 18 amino acids.

The CDR3 sequence is CASSYSSLGEQYF. The DNA of the CDR3 is TGTGCCAGCAGTTACTCATCATTGGGCGAGCAGTACTTC. The V and J genes are TRBV6-5 and TRBJ2-7; D is undetermined. With 0 bases removed from V and 6 bases from J, the gap between germline ends came to 9 bases. The V gene's germline CDR1 is MNHEY and CDR2 SVGAGI. The CDR3 is 13 residues long.